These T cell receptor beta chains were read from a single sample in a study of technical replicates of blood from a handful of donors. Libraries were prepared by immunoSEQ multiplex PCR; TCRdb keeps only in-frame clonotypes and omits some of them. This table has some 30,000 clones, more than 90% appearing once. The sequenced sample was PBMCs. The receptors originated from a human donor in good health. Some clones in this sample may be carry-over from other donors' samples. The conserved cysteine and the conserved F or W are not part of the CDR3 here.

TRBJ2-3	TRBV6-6	ASSDPLAGDTDTQY
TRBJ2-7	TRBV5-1	ASSLGLGYEQY
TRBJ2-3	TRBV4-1	ASSQGLAGRSQYTQY
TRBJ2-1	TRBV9	ASSVEHQPRNEQF
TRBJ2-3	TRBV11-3	ASSPRTGTTDTQY
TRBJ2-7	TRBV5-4	ASSPIAGAHFTQY
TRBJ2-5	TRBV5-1	ASSLGLASQETQY
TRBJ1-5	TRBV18	ASSPGDGGQPQH
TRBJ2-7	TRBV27	ASASGRDISGRVYEQY
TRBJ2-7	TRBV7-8	ASSSRTTSYEQY
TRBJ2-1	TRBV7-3	ASSPLVGLAGIDEQF
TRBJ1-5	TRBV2	ASSGELGRGSGNQPQH
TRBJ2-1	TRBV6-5	ASSAGVVGYNEQF
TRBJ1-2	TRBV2	ASSEGTGGFNYGYT
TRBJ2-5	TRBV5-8	ASSYRTGKETQY
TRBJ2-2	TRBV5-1	ASSLKTGNIGGELF
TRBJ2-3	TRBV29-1	SVGASGGSPTDTQY
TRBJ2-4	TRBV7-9	ASTDNRDWNIQY
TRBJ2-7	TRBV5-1	ASSLGGGLDSYEQY
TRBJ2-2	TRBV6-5	ASRSGGETGELF
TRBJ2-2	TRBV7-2	ASSLEQASGGVGGELF
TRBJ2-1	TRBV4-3	ASSQGVTSLIYNEQF
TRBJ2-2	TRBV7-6	ASSLAVTITGELF
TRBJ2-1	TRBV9	ASSKVGSGTSGYNEQF
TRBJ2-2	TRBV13	ASSPGTSGTTGELF
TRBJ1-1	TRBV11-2	ASTQGLNTEAF
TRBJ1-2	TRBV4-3	ASSQDQGNYGYT
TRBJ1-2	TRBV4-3	ASSQDRTEYVSGYT
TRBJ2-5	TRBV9	ASSVAGGRGETQY
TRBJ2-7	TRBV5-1	ASSVPGQGFHEQY
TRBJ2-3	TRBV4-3	ASSQDNSGGSVKGDTQY
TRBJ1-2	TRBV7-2	AGGQGPYGYT
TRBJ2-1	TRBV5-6	ASSLELSGGPNEQF
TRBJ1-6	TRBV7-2	ASTKADSPLH
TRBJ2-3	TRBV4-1	ASSHLAGTTDTQY
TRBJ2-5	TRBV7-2	ASSRIGGSGLGETQY
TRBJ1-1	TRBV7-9	ASSPLGTSTEAF
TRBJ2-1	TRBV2	ASRRDTNNEQF
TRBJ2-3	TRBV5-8	ASSRGLAGVGRDTQY
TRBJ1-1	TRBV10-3	AISEWSPTTGRGEAF
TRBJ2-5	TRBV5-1	ASSPGRGGQGPGTQY
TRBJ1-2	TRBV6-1	ASSPDSNYGYT
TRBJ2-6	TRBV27	ASRGQGVGGANVLT
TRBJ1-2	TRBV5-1	ASSLSGSGNYGYT
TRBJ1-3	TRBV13	ASSLDSSSGNTIY